This entry features one T cell receptor beta chain sequence. No antigen is known for it. The sample has other DNA sequences that encode this CDR3 too. This record belongs to a study of radiotherapy plus CTLA-4 blockade in lung cancer. Study outcomes and limitations: After radiotherapy and ipilimumab, tumor-derived clones expanded in peripheral blood.

This table comes from immunoSEQ multiplex PCR, and its TCRdb copy is limited to in-frame clones, with some not included. The sample has roughly 90,000 clones; about 79% are singletons. Sequencing used peripheral blood, obtained from a patient treated with radiotherapy plus ipilimumab. This TCR was sampled from a human donor with non-small cell lung cancer who had a partial response to radiotherapy plus ipilimumab. Some clones in this sample may be carry-over from other donors' samples.

CDR3 DNA: TGTGCCAGCTCGCCGACTAGCGGGAACTACGAGCAGTACTTC. Protein: CASSPTSGNYEQYF. The genes are TRBV18 and TRBJ2-7; 11 bases match TRBD2. The CDR3 covers 14 residues. CDR1 and CDR2 from the germline V gene are KGHSH and LQKENI. V lost 6 bases to trimming and J lost 3 bases; unmatched junction nucleotides: 4.